This T cell receptor (beta chain) was obtained from a study of molecular identifiers for immune sequencing clone quantification (dated by TCRdb to the late 2010s). Regarding the research as a whole: In a replicate experiment, RNA from roughly 18,000 or 92,000 naive CD8 T cells was split into five aliquots, four of which were sequenced. This methods study benchmarked molecular-identifier clustering-based TCR repertoire sequencing (MIDCIRS) and TCR RNA copy counting, using CD8 T cells to do so.

Results the study describes overall, beyond this receptor: Identical TCR molecules sharing a barcode could cause highly expanded clone sizes to be underestimated. Without barcode sub-clustering, chimeric consensus sequences inflated TCR diversity; chimeras reached as high as 47%. The naive libraries included spiked-in Jurkat TCR RNA (fewer than eleven copies' worth), and this RNA is not part of the donor repertoire. In CMV-specific effector cells, over 97% of molecules were held by clones above 20 RNA copies, whereas under 1% of molecules were held by such clones in naive cells. Modeling gave about 3 recovered TCR RNA copies per cell versus around 10 by digital PCR, implying approximately 30% capture efficiency. Even against a background of 750,000 to 1,000,000 naive CD8 T cells, spiked-in Jurkat TCR RNA amounting to a single cell's worth was reported to be detectable.

Libraries came from PCR. Sequenced using a NextSeq 500. Preparation of bulk TCR libraries followed a previously described approach, with the TCR primers listed in Table S5. Total RNA was purified with the Qiagen AllPrep DNA/RNA kit. Before analysis, reads from multiple sequencing runs of the same library were pooled. Per the source publication's procedure: Only reads with exact TCR constant sequence were kept, trimmed to 150 nt, and grouped by their 12-nt molecular barcodes. Within each barcode group, reads were sub-clustered at a 15% Levenshtein threshold, and quality-weighted consensus sequences were built per RNA molecule. Non-functional sequences were discarded, and so were lower-count sequences lying one edit away from another sequence. On the basis of fitting two negative binomial distributions, barcode sub-clusters with fewer than 20% of the maximum read count were discarded. TCRdb trimmed the raw reads at Q25, called clones with MiXCR and kept productive beta chains. CDR3 protein sequences are deduplicated, and each keeps its most common genes and DNA. These V and J calls are TCRdb output, not the study's own analysis. The sample has about 630,000 distinct CDR3 sequences on record, about 25% of them singletons. The biggest ten clones account for about 0.73% of the sample.

Naive CD8 T cell libraries were made from 20,000 to 1,000,000 sorted cells using 10%, 30% or 50% of purified RNA. Naive CD8 T cells, defined as CD8+CD4-CCR7+CD45RA+, were FACS-sorted into RLT Plus buffer on a BD FACSAria II. Detection sensitivity was tested by spiking Jurkat RNA equal to ten TCR copies' worth into samples containing roughly 17,000-1,100,000 naive CD8 T cells. CD8 T cells were enriched using RosetteSep CD8+ T Cell Enrichment Cocktail and Ficoll-Paque, and the enriched cells then underwent ACK red cell lysis. This clonotype was picked up a small number of times. What antigen it recognizes has not been identified. No base quality information exists; no much larger clone differs at one position. Its CDR3 holds 16 amino acids, cysteine through phenylalanine. The entry retains the CDR3 DNA only, 48 bases that are in frame from base 1. From V the trimming removes 1 base and from J it removes 5 bases, while the gene matches leave 4 bases of the junction unaccounted for. The germline V gene sets CDR1 to KGHSH and CDR2 to LQKENI.

The sample consisted of naive CD8+ T cells from blood, with Jurkat cell RNA spiked in. The label giving this sample's cell subset or site can be read as: FACS-sorted CD8+CD4-CCR7+CD45RA+ naive T cells. This receptor was identified in a human donor in good health. Some libraries in this study had Jurkat cell RNA spiked in. Rearrangement joined TRBV18 to TRBJ2-1; 11 of the junction bases match TRBD2. The CDR3 in this case is CASSPLGTSGNNEQFF. The DNA sequence follows: TGTGCCAGCTCACCACTAGGGACTAGCGGAAACAATGAGCAGTTCTTC.